The sequence of this T cell receptor beta chain was determined in a study of post-analysis software for immune sequencing data. Study in general: Relapsing-remitting, secondary progressive and progressive-relapsing courses of multiple sclerosis were included.

General observations from the study: Controls showed significantly higher normalized Chao1 diversity than did multiple sclerosis patients. Batch-mates among the samples co-clustered strongly by F measure. TRBV segments more frequent in patients than in controls numbered about 5 and included TRBV5-6, TRBV5-1 and TRBV20-1.

As for this clonotype: The antigen is unknown.

Sequencing libraries made from TCR beta cDNA carried unique molecular identifiers. TCRdb reprocessed the PCR reads with MiXCR, giving one entry per CDR3 protein. The sample has approximately 440,000 distinct CDR3 sequences, 40% to 55% seen once. V shed 7 bases and J 2 bases; nucleotides not matched to a gene: 13. The CDR3 extends over 16 amino acids. The germline gives CDR1 LGHDT, CDR2 YNNKEL (reference sequence). The receptor was isolated from a girl aged 10 to 17 with multiple sclerosis. The V gene is TRBV3-1, the J gene TRBJ2-5; 7 bases fit TRBD2. Sequenced input: blood. For the CDR3, the DNA is TGTGCCAGCACCACAGGCGGGAGCGACGATCAAGAGACCCAGTACTTC. Translation gives CASTTGGSDDQETQYF.